One and the same sample provided the 27 T cell receptor beta chains below, sequenced in a study of human T cells and chemical hapten exposure. TCRdb re-analysed the RACE reads in MiXCR, keeping a single row per CDR3 protein. Of some 79,000 distinct CDR3 sequences in the sample, around 7.8% were seen once. The time point here: patch test 1, 2 weeks after DPC sensitization. The treatment is: therapeutic diphenylcyclopropenone sensitization with weekly scalp DPC. The sequences come from whole blood, collected in connection with sensitization to the hapten diphenylcyclopropenone (DPC). The receptor set was obtained from a woman in her 30s with alopecia areata. Some clones in this sample may be carry-over from other donors' samples.

This clonotype was seen only a few times. The chain's CDR3 is CASSERNWSGRYPFLNTEAFF. For the CDR3, the DNA is TGTGCCAGCAGTGAAAGAAACTGGTCCGGGAGGTATCCGTTTTTGAACACTGAAGCTTTCTTT. The chain combines TRBV2 with TRBJ1-1; no clear D. This CDR3 is built from 21 residues. With 2 bases removed from V and 0 bases from J, the gap between germline ends came to 28 bases. CDR1 is SNHLY, CDR2 FYNNEI, per germline.

This clonotype was seen ten or more times. J is TRBJ2-7 and V is TRBV20-1; D tentatively reads TRBD1 or TRBD2 (5 bases each). Trimming stripped 1 base from V and 2 bases from J, with 15 bases between. Germline V lookup: CDR1 DFQATT, CDR2 SNEGSKA (reference sequence). CDR3 length: 15 amino acids. For the CDR3, the DNA is TGCAGTGCTAGAGCCCACCGGGACCGAACCTACGAGCAGTACTTC. This encodes CSARAHRDRTYEQYF.

The genes are TRBV6-6 and TRBJ1-3; 10 bases align to TRBD1. Trimming cost V 5 bases and J 2 bases; bases outside gene matches: 6. This CDR3 has 16 amino acids. Germline assignment: CDR1 MNHNY and CDR2 SVGAGI (reference sequence). The CDR3 DNA follows: TGTGCCAGCAGTGACCGGACAGGGGGGACTGGAAACACCATATATTTT. It translates to CASSDRTGGTGNTIYF.

There are many counts of this clonotype. V usage is TRBV27 and J usage is TRBJ1-1; maybe TRBD1 (5 bases). The germline V gene has CDR1 MNHEY and CDR2 SMNVEV (reference sequence). The ends were cut back, 3 bases at V and 1 base at J, with 9 bases in the middle. The CDR3 extends over 14 amino acids. The CDR3 DNA reads as TGTGCCAGCAGTTTGGGGCTACCGAACACTGAAGCTTTCTTT. Translated, it gives CASSLGLPNTEAFF.

This clonotype was seen many times. The gene calls are TRBV6-5 and TRBJ2-3; TRBD1 might be the D (6 bases). The V gene's germline CDR1 is MNHEY and CDR2 SVGAGI. V was pared by 6 bases and J by 4 bases, with 14 bases between. This CDR3 is built from 14 residues. Written as DNA, the CDR3 is TGTGCCAGCAGACTGGGGGCTGGGGCAGATACGCAGTATTTT. Amino acid sequence: CASRLGAGADTQYF.

This clonotype was seen many times. The chain employs TRBV18 and TRBJ1-3, with D possibly matching TRBD1 (5 bases). V dropped 3 bases and J dropped 0 bases, with 15 bases sitting between them. This CDR3 has 17 residues. Germline CDR1 KGHSH, CDR2 LQKENI. The CDR3 spells CASSPAARGISGNTIYF. The CDR3 DNA reads as TGTGCCAGCTCACCCGCCGCCCGGGGGATCTCTGGAAACACCATATATTTT.

A few counts support this clonotype. The chain has TRBV5-4 and TRBJ2-3; D may be TRBD2 (5 bases). Trimming removed 4 bases from V and 1 base from J, with 13 bases in between. The CDR3 covers 15 residues. Germline loops: CDR1 SGHNT, CDR2 YYREEE (reference sequence). The CDR3 nucleotides read TGTGCCAGCAGCCAGGTTTCGCGGGGCACAGATACGCAGTATTTT. Translating gives CASSQVSRGTDTQYF.

V is TRBV10-3 and J is TRBJ2-7; D gene uncertain. CDR3 length: 13 amino acids. Germline lookup yields CDR1 ENHRY and CDR2 SYGVKD. V was shortened by 4 bases and J by 3 bases, with 10 bases between the two germline ends. The CDR3 loop reads CAISALLDYEQYF. The CDR3, as DNA: TGTGCCATCAGTGCTTTACTTGACTACGAGCAGTACTTC.

This clonotype was observed at least ten times. The chain has TRBV10-3 and TRBJ2-3; 11 nucleotides align to TRBD2. Germline V gene data show CDR1 as ENHRY and CDR2 as SYGVKD. Trimming removed 5 bases from V and 5 bases from J; junction bases left unmatched: 6. The CDR3 consists of 15 residues. CDR3 sequence reads: CAISISGGAVDTQYF. The CDR3 DNA sequence: TGTGCCATCAGTATTAGCGGGGGGGCCGTAGATACGCAGTATTTT.

This clonotype came up many times. This rearrangement joins TRBV7-2 to TRBJ2-7; 7 bases fit TRBD1. Germline V gene lookup returns CDR1 SGHTA and CDR2 FQGNSA. V shed 3 bases and J 4 bases; nucleotides not matched to a gene: 9. CDR3 length equals 15 residues. CDR3 coding DNA: TGTGCCAGCAGCTTCCAGACAGGGCAGGTTTACGAGCAGTACTTC. This encodes CASSFQTGQVYEQYF.

Many counts were recorded for this clonotype. The gene calls are TRBV7-8 and TRBJ1-4, with no clear D. Deletions cut 1 base from V and 5 bases from J, with 11 bases between. The CDR3 extends over 15 amino acids. Germline V gives CDR1 SGHVS, CDR2 FQNEAQ. The CDR3 DNA reads TGTGCCAGCAGCTTAGTAAAGGGTTTAAATGAAAAACTGTTTTTT. It is translated as CASSLVKGLNEKLFF. The full variable domain, with the rest looked up from reference TRBV7-8 and TRBJ1-4, is GAGVSQSPRYKVAKRGQDVALRCDPISGHVSLFWYQQALGQGPEFLTYFQNEAQLDKSGLPSDRFFAERPEGSVSTLKIQRTQQEDSAVYLCASSLVKGLNEKLFFGSGTQLSVL.

This clonotype showed up many times. V usage is TRBV6-5 and J usage is TRBJ1-4; maybe TRBD1 (5 bases). With 6 bases removed from V and 8 bases from J, the gap between germline ends came to 13 bases. CDR3 length: 13 residues. Germline V gene sequence: CDR1 MNHEY, CDR2 SVGAGI. CDR3 coding DNA: TGTGCCAGCAGAGAGGGGTTTAGGGAAAAACTGTTTTTT. Amino acids: CASREGFREKLFF.

V is TRBV7-7 and J is TRBJ1-1, with 8 bases lining up with TRBD1. The CDR3 consists of 14 residues. With 4 bases clipped from V and 4 bases from J, the junction kept 5 bases outside the gene matches. Germline values: CDR1 SSHAT, CDR2 FNYEAQ (reference sequence). The CDR3 DNA follows: TGTGCCAGCAGCTCAGGGGGCCCGGGCACTGAAGCTTTCTTT. It yields the protein CASSSGGPGTEAFF.

The chain employs TRBV6-6 and TRBJ1-4; D unresolved. The CDR3 has 16 amino acids. V was clipped by 9 bases and J by 10 bases, with 27 bases between them. CDR1 and CDR2 (germline): MNHNY, SVGAGI (reference sequence). Here the CDR3 reads CASGRPGGAGYAKLFF. In DNA form, the CDR3 reads TGTGCCAGTGGGAGACCGGGCGGCGCCGGATACGCAAAACTGTTTTTT.

This clonotype was recorded many times. The chain combines TRBV6-1 with TRBJ1-6; D remains ambiguous. V lost 4 bases and J 7 bases, leaving 11 bases between the germline ends. Germline CDR1 MNHNS, CDR2 SASEGT. The CDR3 contains 14 residues. The CDR3 nucleotides read TGTGCCAGCAGTGGTGCCAGCCCAAATTCACCCCTCCACTTT. It codes for CASSGASPNSPLHF.

There are many counts of this clonotype. V and J are TRBV5-1 and TRBJ1-4; maybe TRBD1 (5 bases). The germline CDR1 and CDR2 sequences are SGHRS and YFSETQ. The CDR3 sequence is 14 residues long. The germline V and J ends were trimmed by 4 bases and 7 bases, with 14 bases remaining between them. In nucleotides, the CDR3 is TGCGCCAGCAGCCCCCCAGGGAATACTGAAAAACTGTTTTTT. As protein: CASSPPGNTEKLFF.

The sample holds many counts of this clonotype. The chain has TRBV6-1 and TRBJ2-1; 10 bases are shared with TRBD1. Germline loops: CDR1 MNHNS, CDR2 SASEGT. The J segment lost 6 bases and the V segment lost 5 bases, leaving 7 bases of the junction unmatched. CDR3 size: 15 residues. The CDR3 DNA is TGTGCCAGCAGTACCCGACAGGGGGCTTTCAATGAGCAGTTCTTC. Protein sequence: CASSTRQGAFNEQFF.

Ten or more counts support this clonotype. This chain links TRBV6-1 with TRBJ2-5; maybe TRBD1 (5 bases). CDR1 is MNHNS, CDR2 SASEGT, per germline. The V end was cut by 4 bases, the J end by 1 base, with 10 bases between. The CDR3 extends over 14 amino acids. DNA for the CDR3: TGTGCCAGCAGTGTCTGGCAGGGCCAAGAGACCCAGTACTTC. It codes for CASSVWQGQETQYF.

This clonotype was seen more than once but under ten times. This chain connects TRBV11-2 to TRBJ1-2; D is uncertain. The CDR3 sequence is 14 residues long. V shed 5 bases and J shed 2 bases, with 12 bases lying between them. Germline V gene lookup returns CDR1 SGHAT and CDR2 FQNNGV. The CDR3 sequence: CASSLLAGNYGYTF. CDR3 bases: TGTGCCAGCAGCCTCCTGGCGGGGAACTATGGCTACACCTTC.

The gene calls are TRBV6-5 and TRBJ1-1; TRBD1 aligns across 9 bases. Germline V CDR1 and CDR2: MNHEY, SVGAGI. This CDR3 contains 14 residues. V shed 5 bases and J 4 bases; nucleotides not matched to a gene: 5. The CDR3, as DNA: TGTGCCAGCAGTAACGGACAGGGGAGCACTGAAGCTTTCTTT. Its translation is CASSNGQGSTEAFF.

There are many counts of this clonotype. The V and J genes are TRBV2 and TRBJ2-5; no definite D call. The CDR3 has 12 residues. V lost 5 bases and J lost 2, with 6 bases in between. Per germline, CDR1 SNHLY and CDR2 FYNNEI. The CDR3: CASSQEQETQYF. The CDR3 nucleotides are TGTGCCAGCAGTCAGGAGCAAGAGACCCAGTACTTC.

The sample holds many counts of this clonotype. V gene TRBV6-5 combines with J gene TRBJ1-3; perhaps TRBD1 as D (6 bases). V lost 6 bases and J 0 bases, leaving 12 bases between the germline ends. Germline values: CDR1 MNHEY, CDR2 SVGAGI. The CDR3 length is 15 residues. The CDR3 DNA sequence: TGTGCCAGCAGCCGACAGGCTTTCTCTGGAAACACCATATATTTT. Protein product: CASSRQAFSGNTIYF.

This chain joins TRBV12-3 or TRBV12-4 and TRBJ2-6; the match to TRBD1 covers 9 bases. J gave up 2 bases and V 8 bases, and 4 bases lay outside the gene matches. This CDR3 has 15 residues. CDR3 sequence reads: CASARDRAGANVLTF. In nucleotides, the CDR3 is TGTGCCAGCGCCCGGGACAGGGCTGGGGCCAACGTCCTGACTTTC.

This clonotype appeared many times. The rearrangement joins TRBV7-9 to TRBJ1-5; possibly TRBD1 for D (6 bases). The V end was cut by 6 bases, the J end by 2 bases, with 14 bases between. CDR3 size: 15 residues. Germline assignment: CDR1 SEHNR and CDR2 FQNEAQ (reference sequence). CDR3 in DNA: TGTGCCAGCAGTAGGGGGGGCACGGGCAATCAGCCCCAGCATTTT. This encodes CASSRGGTGNQPQHF.

This clonotype was seen ten or more times. This rearrangement joins TRBV12-3 or TRBV12-4 to TRBJ2-6; possible D gene TRBD2, 6 bases. V gave up 6 bases and J gave up 1 base, with 16 bases separating them. The CDR3 is 17 residues long. The CDR3 DNA sequence: TGTGCCAGCAGCCGTCCTGGTGGGGGGTCTGGGGCCAACGTCCTGACTTTC. Its translation is CASSRPGGGSGANVLTF.

There are a few counts of this clonotype. V gene TRBV20-1 combines with J gene TRBJ1-1; perhaps TRBD1 as D (6 bases). CDR3 length equals 14 residues. V was shortened by 4 bases and J by 4 bases, with 16 bases between the two germline ends. Germline V gene data show CDR1 as DFQATT and CDR2 as SNEGSKA (reference sequence). Here the CDR3 reads CSAKVSGGGTEAFF. The CDR3 nucleotides read TGCAGTGCTAAGGTTTCTGGGGGCGGCACTGAAGCTTTCTTT.

There are a few counts of this clonotype. This sequence joins TRBV7-2 and TRBJ1-1; no clear D. Trimming pared 1 base from V and 1 base from J, leaving 7 bases between. The CDR3 contains 14 residues. Germline CDR1 SGHTA, CDR2 FQGNSA. The CDR3 nucleotides read TGTGCCAGCAGCTTAGTGAAGACGAACACTGAAGCTTTCTTT. This encodes CASSLVKTNTEAFF.